This TCR beta chain was sequenced for a study of cytomegalovirus exposure and HLA in healthy donors. At the level of the study: About 83 million unique TCRs from HLA-typed donors made up an early data release.

V lost 6 bases to trimming and J lost 0 bases; unmatched junction nucleotides: 7. Per the germline V gene, CDR1 is MNHNY and CDR2 is SVGAGI (reference sequence). This CDR3 spans 16 amino acids. The PCR used 60 Vbeta and 13 Jbeta primers. Profiling relied on immunoSEQ multiplex PCR, and the TCRdb table lists in-frame clones only, not all of them. This table holds fewer than 200,000 clones, approximately 84% found once. Study-wide results and caveats: Some TCR beta chains (roughly 150 of them) were listed as cytomegalovirus-associated. An ancestry cluster, one associated with Asian ancestry, reportedly showed fewer N-insertions than the approximately 720-donor mean in a later analysis. Most TCR sequences showed up rarely, but some public TCRs showed up in many donors.

To note about this clone: Its antigen is not known.

V gene TRBV6-6 combines with J gene TRBJ1-2, with 10 bases that match TRBD1. Sequencing was carried out using PBMCs. The origin of this receptor is a woman aged 50 to 60 in good health and CMV-seropositive. The CDR3 spells CASSLKTGGSNYGYTF. The CDR3 nucleotides read TGTGCCAGCAGCTTAAAGACAGGGGGCTCTAACTATGGCTACACCTTC.